Below are 29 T cell receptor beta chains sequenced from a single sample in a study of blood T cell repertoires in COVID-19. Clones were sequenced by immunoSEQ multiplex PCR, and TCRdb holds only the in-frame ones, with some missing. The sample lists 250,000 to 300,000 clones, about nine tenths seen once, with roughly 2.2% in the top ten. The sequenced sample consisted of peripheral blood. The origin of the receptors is a man aged 50 to 60 with acute or convalescent COVID-19.

The chain is built from TRBV11-3 and TRBJ1-6, with 11 bases fitting TRBD1. The germline V gene encodes CDR1 SGHNT and CDR2 YENEEA. J gave up 5 bases and V 0 bases, and 3 bases lay outside the gene matches. The CDR3 is made up of 17 amino acids. CDR3 sequence (DNA): TGTGCCAGCAGCTTAGATCTGGGACAGGGGGATAATTCACCCCTCCACTTT. Its protein product is CASSLDLGQGDNSPLHF.

The J gene is TRBJ1-1, the V gene TRBV13, with TRBD1 as a possible D gene (5 bases). The CDR3 contains 12 residues. V gave up 5 bases and J gave up 12 bases, with 16 bases separating them. CDR1 and CDR2 (germline): PRHDT, FYEKMQ (reference sequence). The CDR3 region has the DNA TGTGCCAGCAGCAAACAGGAGGGGTGGACTTTCTTT. The encoded protein is CASSKQEGWTFF. Supplemented by reference TRBV13 and TRBJ1-1, the full variable domain reads AAGVIQSPRHLIKEKRETATLKCYPIPRHDTVYWYQQGPGQDPQFLISFYEKMQSDKGSIPDRFSAQQFSDYHSELNMSSLELGDSALYFCASSKQEGWTFFGQGTRLTVV.

This clone was seen once. Mismatch with germline at one junction end may stem from a read error. The chain employs TRBV24-1 and TRBJ2-5; D not resolved. The germline CDR1 and CDR2 sequences are KGHDR and SFDVKD. The CDR3 spans 12 residues. CDR3 DNA: TGTGCCACAAGTGACGCCGTCGGGACCCAGTACTTC. Translating gives CATSDAVGTQYF.

This clone showed up just once. V gene TRBV12-3 or TRBV12-4 combines with J gene TRBJ2-5, with 9 bases that match TRBD1. The CDR3 totals 12 residues. V shed 11 bases, J shed 5 bases, and the junction held 6 bases outside the gene matches. This CDR3 reads CASQGAGETQYF. CDR3 nucleotide sequence: TGTGCCTCACAGGGGGCGGGGGAGACCCAGTACTTC.

This chain uses TRBV7-8 with TRBJ1-2, with D possibly TRBD1 on 6 matching bases. V gave up 10 bases and J gave up 4 bases, with 22 bases separating them. This CDR3 is 15 amino acids long. Germline V gene data show CDR1 as SGHVS and CDR2 as FQNEAQ. CDR3 nucleotide sequence: TGTGCCATCCAGCGACCAGGGGAGGGGACCTATGGCTACACCTTC. It specifies CAIQRPGEGTYGYTF. Filled out from reference TRBV7-8 and TRBJ1-2, the complete variable domain reads GAGVSQSPRYKVAKRGQDVALRCDPISGHVSLFWYQQALGQGPEFLTYFQNEAQLDKSGLPSDRFFAERPEGSVSTLKIQRTQQEDSAVYLCAIQRPGEGTYGYTFGSGTRLTVV.

The V gene is TRBV2, the J gene TRBJ2-5; D unclear. CDR1 is SNHLY, CDR2 FYNNEI, per germline. This CDR3 has 13 amino acids. V lost 3 bases to trimming and J lost 4 bases, with 9 bases between them. Here the CDR3 reads CASSEWQAETQYF. In DNA, the CDR3 is TGTGCCAGCAGTGAGTGGCAGGCAGAGACCCAGTACTTC.

In this sample, this clone turned up once. The V and J genes are TRBV19 and TRBJ1-4, with a possible D match to TRBD1 (6 bases). Looked up from germline, CDR1 is LNHDA and CDR2 is SQIVND (reference sequence). The length of the CDR3 is 14 residues. Trimming stripped 3 bases from V and 4 bases from J, with 9 bases between. The DNA for the CDR3 is TGTGCCAGTAGTATCTTAGGGGGTAATGAAAAACTGTTTTTT. This sequence encodes CASSILGGNEKLFF.

V usage is TRBV7-9 and J usage is TRBJ2-7, with a possible D match to TRBD1 (5 bases). The CDR3 covers 17 residues. V was cut by 4 bases and J by 6 bases, with 25 bases left in between. Germline-derived CDR1 and CDR2 are SEHNR and FQNEAQ (reference sequence). The CDR3 sequence: CASSSSPSGFRPLEQYF. DNA of the CDR3: TGTGCCAGCAGCTCCTCACCATCAGGGTTTAGACCCCTCGAGCAGTACTTC. The variable domain in full, completed from reference TRBV7-9 and TRBJ2-7, reads DTGVSQNPRHKITKRGQNVTFRCDPISEHNRLYWYRQTLGQGPEFLTYFQNEAQLEKSRLLSDRFSAERPKGSFSTLEIQRTEQGDSAMYLCASSSSPSGFRPLEQYFGPGTRLTVT.

Remarks on this clone: The junction and the germline gene differ at one end; a read error may be behind it. The chain is built from TRBV23-1 and TRBJ2-4; 9 nucleotides agree with TRBD2. TRBV23-1 is classed as an ORF, of uncertain function. This CDR3 is built from 8 residues. This CDR3 is CANGAGGF. DNA for the CDR3: TGCGCCAACGGAGCGGGGGGATTC.

J is TRBJ2-7 and V is TRBV10-3; the D gene is possibly TRBD2 (6 bases). V was shortened by 2 bases and J by 1 base, with 12 bases between the two germline ends. Germline V gene data show CDR1 as ENHRY and CDR2 as SYGVKD. This CDR3 is 15 amino acids long. The CDR3 here is CAISENRDSSYEQYF. The CDR3 DNA follows: TGTGCCATCAGTGAGAACCGGGACTCTTCCTACGAGCAGTACTTC.

The V call is TRBV7-3, the J call TRBJ2-3, with D tentatively TRBD2 (6 bases). V was cut by 2 bases and J by 3 bases, with 12 bases left in between. Germline V gene sequence: CDR1 SGHTA, CDR2 FQGTGA. The CDR3 spans 15 residues. For the CDR3, the DNA is TGTGCCAGCAGCTTAGGTGTGGGGGGTACAGATACGCAGTATTTT. This sequence encodes CASSLGVGGTDTQYF. Complete variable domain (other parts from reference TRBV7-3 and TRBJ2-3): GAGVSQTPSNKVTEKGKYVELRCDPISGHTALYWYRQSLGQGPEFLIYFQGTGAADDSGLPNDRFFAVRPEGSVSTLKIQRTERGDSAVYLCASSLGVGGTDTQYFGPGTRLTVL.

This clone turned up a few times. This chain joins TRBV5-1 and TRBJ2-6; D call uncertain. Per germline, CDR1 SGHRS and CDR2 YFSETQ. CDR3 size: 15 residues. V was clipped by 6 bases and J by 2 bases, with 12 bases between them. The DNA for the CDR3 is TGCGCCAGCACCGCGATCGGTACTGGGGCCAACGTCCTGACTTTC. This encodes CASTAIGTGANVLTF.

The CDR3 DNA reads TGTGCCACCGAGGGAGAGTTCTCCTACAATGAGCAGTTCTTC. Encoded protein: CATEGEFSYNEQFF. The chain employs TRBV11-2 and TRBJ2-1; TRBD2 is a possible D gene (5 bases). CDR1 and CDR2 from the germline V gene are SGHAT and FQNNGV. This CDR3 spans 14 amino acids. Trimming cost V 10 bases and J 0 bases, with 13 bases left between them.

Comment on this clone: One junction end disagrees with the germline gene, perhaps due to a read error. The V gene is TRBV3-1 (or the pseudogene TRBV3-2), the J gene TRBJ1-1; 12 nucleotides agree with TRBD1. The CDR3 has 15 amino acids. Germline V gives CDR1 LGHDT, CDR2 YNNKEL (reference sequence). CDR3 bases: TGTGCCAGCAGCCCAGATACCACCGGGACAGGGGGCAAAATTTTT. It yields the protein CASSPDTTGTGGKIF.

This clone was detected a few times. This sequence joins TRBV5-1 and TRBJ2-7; TRBD1 might be the D (6 bases). V gave up 4 bases and J gave up 0 bases, with 14 bases separating them. The length of the CDR3 is 15 residues. Germline assignment: CDR1 SGHRS and CDR2 YFSETQ. Here the CDR3 reads CASSNPTGSSYEQYF. The CDR3 DNA is TGCGCCAGCAGCAACCCGACAGGTTCCTCCTACGAGCAGTACTTC.

J is TRBJ1-4 and V is TRBV2, with 11 nucleotides matching TRBD1. The CDR3 contains 19 residues. CDR1 is SNHLY and CDR2 is FYNNEI in the germline V gene. V was clipped by 8 bases and J by 5 bases; unmatched bases: 19. CDR3 region: CASDPLTRGQGAVNEKLFF. The CDR3 DNA sequence: TGTGCCAGCGACCCCCTGACGAGAGGACAGGGGGCCGTGAATGAAAAACTGTTTTTT.

The chain is built from TRBV18 and TRBJ2-6, with 9 positions matching TRBD1. This CDR3 contains 18 residues. CDR1 and CDR2 (germline): KGHSH, LQKENI. V shed 3 bases, J shed 3 bases, and the junction held 9 bases outside the gene matches. The CDR3 sequence: CASSPAWTGASGANVLTF. As DNA, the CDR3 is TGTGCCAGCTCACCGGCTTGGACAGGGGCGAGTGGGGCCAACGTCCTGACTTTC.

The chain carries TRBV29-1 and TRBJ2-5; a possible D gene is TRBD1 (6 bases). V was clipped by 5 bases and J by 2 bases, with 9 bases between them. Germline CDR1 and CDR2: SQVTM and ANQGSEA. This CDR3 region has 12 residues. In DNA form, the CDR3 reads TGCAGCGTTCGAGGGGGACAAGAGACCCAGTACTTC. This translates into CSVRGGQETQYF.

V gene TRBV7-2 combines with J gene TRBJ2-2, with D tentatively TRBD2 (5 bases). CDR1 is SGHTA and CDR2 is FQGNSA in the germline V gene. Between the trimmed V and J ends, which lost 5 bases and 5 bases, there was a span of 12 bases. The length of the CDR3 is 14 residues. Here the CDR3 DNA reads TGTGCCAGCAGCCGCGCGGGCGGGACCGGGGAGCTGTTTTTT. It translates to CASSRAGGTGELFF.

A single count supports this clone. This chain uses TRBV2 with TRBJ1-3; the D is unclear. Looked up from germline, CDR1 is SNHLY and CDR2 is FYNNEI. This CDR3 spans 13 amino acids. The V end was cut by 10 bases, the J end by 0 bases, with 10 bases between. Written as DNA, the CDR3 is TGTGCCACCCGACTGAACTCTGGAAACACCATATATTTT. This sequence encodes CATRLNSGNTIYF.

This rearrangement joins TRBV7-8 to TRBJ2-7; perhaps TRBD2 as D (5 bases). Germline-derived CDR1 and CDR2 are SGHVS and FQNEAQ. The CDR3 runs to 13 residues. V lost 3 bases and J lost 3, with 9 bases in between. The chain's CDR3 is CASSFLAGYEQYF. CDR3 nucleotide sequence: TGTGCCAGCAGCTTTCTCGCGGGCTACGAGCAGTACTTC.

The rearrangement uses TRBV7-9 and TRBJ1-3; no clear D. The CDR3 covers 15 residues. Trimming took off 3 bases at V and 2 bases at J, with 11 bases between the two ends. Germline lookup yields CDR1 SEHNR and CDR2 FQNEAQ (reference sequence). The CDR3 region is CASSFSNSPGNTIYF. CDR3 coding DNA: TGTGCCAGCAGCTTTTCCAATAGCCCTGGAAACACCATATATTTT.

The chain recombines TRBV2 with TRBJ1-4, with D possibly matching TRBD1 (6 bases). The V and J ends lost 7 bases and 5 bases respectively, with 14 bases between them. This CDR3 spans 14 amino acids. The V gene's germline CDR1 is SNHLY and CDR2 FYNNEI. CDR3 amino acids: CASNRESRNEKLFF. CDR3 nucleotide sequence: TGTGCCAGCAACAGGGAAAGTAGAAATGAAAAACTGTTTTTT.

In this sample, this clone turned up a few times. V is TRBV5-1 and J is TRBJ2-2; D not certain. V was cut by 2 bases and J by 8 bases, with 16 bases left in between. Germline CDR1 is SGHRS and CDR2 is YFSETQ. This CDR3 region has 15 residues. CDR3 nucleotide sequence: TGCGCCAGCAGCTTCGACACCACCCCCCCGGGGGAGCTGTTTTTT. Translation: CASSFDTTPPGELFF.

The J gene is TRBJ2-5, the V gene TRBV18; no definite D call. The CDR3 extends over 15 amino acids. Germline V gene sequence: CDR1 KGHSH, CDR2 LQKENI. V gave up 1 base and J gave up 2 bases, with 11 bases separating them. This CDR3 is CASSPRQARQETQYF. The CDR3 bases are TGTGCCAGCTCACCACGCCAGGCTCGGCAAGAGACCCAGTACTTC.

The chain carries TRBV7-9 and TRBJ2-7; D might be TRBD1 (6 bases). The CDR3 length is 15 residues. The germline V gene encodes CDR1 SEHNR and CDR2 FQNEAQ (reference sequence). V lost 3 bases, J lost 5 bases, and 17 bases lay in between. The CDR3 DNA sequence: TGTGCCAGCAGCTTTGGAGGCGCAGGGGAGAACGAGCAGTACTTC. This translates into CASSFGGAGENEQYF.

This clone was seen only a few times. V gene TRBV2 combines with J gene TRBJ1-1, with 7 positions matching TRBD1. The V and J ends lost 5 bases and 1 base, in that order; junction bases with no gene match: 7. This CDR3 contains 15 residues. Per germline, CDR1 SNHLY and CDR2 FYNNEI. The CDR3 here is CASSLLGTENTEAFF. Here the CDR3 DNA reads TGTGCCAGCAGTCTACTCGGGACAGAGAACACTGAAGCTTTCTTT. Together with reference TRBV2 and TRBJ1-1, the CDR3 gives the full variable domain: EPEVTQTPSHQVTQMGQEVILRCVPISNHLYFYWYRQILGQKVEFLVSFYNNEISEKSEIFDDQFSVERPDGSNFTLKIRSTKLEDSAMYFCASSLLGTENTEAFFGQGTRLTVV.

V usage is TRBV12-3 or TRBV12-4 and J usage is TRBJ1-2; 8 positions agree with TRBD1. Unmatched junction bases numbered 2, after V lost 6 bases and J lost 8 bases. CDR3 length: 11 residues. CDR3 in amino acids: CASRTGVGYTF. CDR3 DNA: TGTGCCAGCAGGACAGGGGTCGGCTACACCTTC.

J is TRBJ2-3 and V is TRBV10-1; no firm D call. Germline V lookup: CDR1 WNHNN, CDR2 SYGVQD (reference sequence). The V end lost 4 bases, the J end lost 6 bases, and 17 bases lay between the germline ends. CDR3 length: 15 amino acids. The CDR3, as DNA: TGCGCCAGCAGTGGATCCCAACTACGTAAGGATACGCAGTATTTT. It codes for CASSGSQLRKDTQYF.